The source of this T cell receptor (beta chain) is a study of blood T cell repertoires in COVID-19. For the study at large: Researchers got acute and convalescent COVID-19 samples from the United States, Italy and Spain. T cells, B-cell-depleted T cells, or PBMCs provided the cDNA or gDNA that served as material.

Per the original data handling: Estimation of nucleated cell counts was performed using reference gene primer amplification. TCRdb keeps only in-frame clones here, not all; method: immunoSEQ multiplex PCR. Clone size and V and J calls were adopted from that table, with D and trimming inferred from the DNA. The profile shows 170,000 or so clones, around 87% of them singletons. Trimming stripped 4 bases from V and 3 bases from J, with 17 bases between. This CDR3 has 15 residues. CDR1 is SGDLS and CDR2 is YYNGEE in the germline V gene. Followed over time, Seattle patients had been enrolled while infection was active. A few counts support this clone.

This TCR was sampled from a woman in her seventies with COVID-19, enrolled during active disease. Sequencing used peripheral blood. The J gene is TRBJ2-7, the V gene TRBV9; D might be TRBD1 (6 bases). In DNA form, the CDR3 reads TGTGCCAGCAGCCCCGTGCAGGGGACCATCTACGAGCAGTACTTC. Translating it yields CASSPVQGTIYEQYF.